Included here is one T cell receptor (beta chain) sequence, with context. Its antigen is still unknown. This specimen comes from a study of T cells in Graves' hyperthyroidism and ophthalmopathy. Every diagnosis used clinical symptoms, serum thyroxine and TRAb, thyroid ultrasound and orbital computed tomography. RNA transcripts gave rise to amplified TCR beta CDR3 regions. With the HTBI primer set, the TCR CDR3 went through a first round of RT-PCR. TCRdb called the multiplex PCR reads again in MiXCR, with one record for every CDR3 protein. The data contain 600,000 to 700,000 distinct CDR3 sequences, 45% of them seen just once; the ten biggest clones take up less than 9%. Whole-study findings and limits: Most thyroid clonotypes with frequency above 0.001 were detected in blood. The model identified upcoming ophthalmopathy a median about six months ahead of onset.

Per the germline V gene, CDR1 is SGHVS and CDR2 is FNYEAQ. This CDR3 region has 10 residues. V was clipped by 7 bases and J by 7 bases, with 8 bases between them. The chain uses TRBV7-6 and TRBJ2-7, with D possibly TRBD2 on 6 matching bases. The specimen sequenced was peripheral blood or thyroid tissue (not recorded which). The receptor was derived from an adult man with Graves' disease, either hyperthyroidism or ophthalmopathy (not recorded which). CDR3 in DNA: TGTGCCAGCAAAGGAGGGGAGCAGTACTTC. Translated, it gives CASKGGEQYF.